Listed below are T cell receptor beta chains from one sample, sequenced in a study of shared clonotypes between healthy human individuals. The method was immunoSEQ multiplex PCR; TCRdb's version includes in-frame clones alone and lacks a portion of them. The repertoire includes some 580,000 clones, approximately 97% of them detected once, and 0.055% to 0.07% sits in the top ten. Sequenced: naive CD4+ T cells sorted from blood. The receptors originated from a woman in her twenties or thirties in good health. Each CDR3 is given with its conserved first and last residue. Each record gives: J gene, D gene, V gene, CDR3 protein, CDR3 DNA. The D gene is left open where the match is weak.

>TRBJ2-3|TRBD2|TRBV5-1
CASSFSGSPYTDTQYF
TGCGCCAGCAGCTTTAGCGGGAGCCCTTACACAGATACGCAGTATTTT
>TRBJ1-5|.|TRBV5-6
CASSLFGLDRVNQPQHF
TGTGCCAGCAGCTTGTTTGGGTTGGACAGAGTTAATCAGCCCCAGCATTTT
>TRBJ1-1|.|TRBV19
CASSIEGGKYAEAFF
TGTGCCAGTAGTATAGAGGGGGGGAAGTACGCTGAAGCTTTCTTT
>TRBJ1-1|.|TRBV28
CASSRPRDGGGLNTEAFF
TGTGCCAGCAGTCGCCCGAGGGACGGCGGGGGGTTGAACACTGAAGCTTTCTTT
>TRBJ2-3|TRBD1|TRBV13
CASSFTGGSTDTQYF
TGTGCCAGCAGCTTCACAGGGGGCAGTACAGATACGCAGTATTTT
>TRBJ2-1|.|TRBV29-1
CSVIPSVVYNEQFF
TGCAGCGTTATACCCAGTGTAGTGTACAATGAGCAGTTCTTC
>TRBJ1-3|.|TRBV10-1
CASSVTPGSTIYF
TGCGCCAGCAGTGTAACACCTGGAAGCACCATATATTTT
>TRBJ2-1|TRBD1|TRBV5-5
CASSLVQGVANEQFF
TGTGCCAGCAGCTTGGTACAGGGGGTCGCCAATGAGCAGTTCTTC
>TRBJ1-6|.|TRBV6-6
CASSHNSPLHF
TGTGCCAGCAGTCATAACTCACCCCTCCACTTT
>TRBJ2-7|.|TRBV6-1
CASSEVAASYEQYF
TGTGCCAGCAGTGAAGTAGCTGCCTCCTACGAGCAGTACTTC